The text below deals with one T cell receptor (beta chain). Its cognate antigen has yet to be identified. No much larger clonotype is one base removed from it; base qualities were not supplied. In the germline V gene, CDR1 corresponds to SGHDT and CDR2 to YYEEEE. Trimming leaves V shorter by 3 bases and J shorter by 7 bases, with the junction holding 11 bases beyond the gene matches. From the cysteine up to the phenylalanine, the CDR3 has a length of 17 residues. The retained sequence is limited to the CDR3, 51 bases, with the frame set at the first base. The data originate from a study of blood T cell repertoires in COVID-19 (TCRdb year 2020). Some background on the complete study: Samples from collaborators originated in the United States, Italy and Spain and spanned both the acute and convalescent phases of COVID-19. The material from the prospective study consisted of cDNA or gDNA derived from T cells, B-cell-depleted T cells, or PBMCs. The dataset comprised deeply sampled blood TCRbeta repertoires from subjects exposed to, actively infected with, or recovered from COVID-19. The repertoires were released in a freely available public database meant as a resource for research on the immune response to SARS-CoV-2. The samples were drawn from the first 160 participants of the ongoing ImmuneRACE study and from some 1,300 subjects provided by 6 global collaborators. The sample metadata nearly always contained a de-identified subject ID, COVID-19 status, age in years and sex. Where available, HLA class I and class II types were taken from metadata supplied by the sample provider and were not determined by assay-based typing.

Results and caveats for the whole study, not just this receptor: The amount of clinical and demographic metadata varied by source and participant and was provided uncurated.

The collaborating institutions used their own protocols to collect whole blood in K2EDTA tubes. Collaborator samples were shipped for TCRbeta analysis as frozen whole blood, isolated PBMCs, or DNA extracted from either sample type. TCRbeta CDR3 regions were amplified from genomic DNA by means of the immunoSEQ Assay, a bias-controlled multiplex PCR. As for the authors' bioinformatics: Within the assay, amplification of reference gene primers was used to estimate how many nucleated cells each sample contained. Sequence reads were collapsed and filtered to measure the absolute abundance of every unique TCRbeta CDR3 rearrangement. For each sample, productive Simpson clonality was calculated as the square root of Simpson's diversity index across productive rearrangements. TCRdb mirrors the immuneACCESS table, restricted to in-frame sequences. Some clones are absent from its copies; in checked studies, under half trace to an unresolved V gene, and the reason for the others is unknown. The DNA was the basis for D and trimming; V, J and clone size are from that table. In all, the sample holds tens of thousands of clones, and around four fifths of those were seen once. Around 5% of the sample goes to the ten largest clones.

The receptor was isolated from a middle-aged man with active COVID-19. The chain is encoded by TRBV5-6 joined to TRBJ1-5, and TRBD1 aligns with 12 junction nucleotides. The sample taken for sequencing was peripheral blood. The CDR3 has the sequence CASSSFWGQGAEQPQHF. The DNA sequence is given as TGTGCCAGCAGCTCTTTCTGGGGACAGGGGGCAGAACAGCCCCAGCATTTT.